This is a list of T cell receptor beta chains from one sample in a study of cytomegalovirus exposure and HLA in healthy donors. Some clones are missing from TCRdb's copy, which holds only in-frame ones; the method was immunoSEQ multiplex PCR. The table has around 190,000 clones, approximately 85% seen once; the top ten hold approximately 2.4%. The material sequenced was PBMCs. These receptors all come from a woman aged 45-59 years in good health and CMV-seronegative. Both conserved end residues are part of each CDR3. The D gene is left open where the match is weak. Where a row states a size, it is once, few, many or the class of an expanded clone; other rows omit it.

J | size | D | V | DNA | CDR3
TRBJ2-3 | NA | TRBD2 | TRBV27 | TGTGCCAGCACCCAGCGGGATGGCGGCACAGATACGCAGTATTTT | CASTQRDGGTDTQYF
TRBJ2-1 | NA | TRBD2 | TRBV19 | TGTGCCAGTACCACTCCGGGACTAGCGGGAGGGCCCTATGAGCAGTTCTTC | CASTTPGLAGGPYEQFF
TRBJ2-7 | NA | NA | TRBV7-9 | TGTGCCAGCAGCTTAGAGGTCAGTTTCAGCGAGCAGTACTTC | CASSLEVSFSEQYF
TRBJ1-1 | NA | NA | TRBV5-8 | TGTGCCAGCAGCTTGACACCGGAAGCTTTCTTT | CASSLTPEAFF
TRBJ2-1 | NA | NA | TRBV25-1 | TGTGCCAGCAGTGAGCCGGGACAACACAATGAGCAGTTCTTC | CASSEPGQHNEQFF
TRBJ1-5 | NA | NA | TRBV27 | TGTGCCAGCAGTTTACTACCTCAGGGGCTTGGGAGCAATCAGCCCCAGCATTTT | CASSLLPQGLGSNQPQHF
TRBJ2-2 | NA | TRBD2 | TRBV2 | TGTGCCTCTGCCGCGGGAGCCCTCGGGGCCGGGGAGCTGTTTTTT | CASAAGALGAGELFF
TRBJ2-4 | NA | NA | TRBV20-1 | TGCAGTGCTAGTATCCAAAACATTCAGTACTTC | CSASIQNIQYF
TRBJ2-3 | NA | NA | TRBV27 | TGTGCCAGCAGTTTATCCCCAACTACCACAGATACGCAGTATTTT | CASSLSPTTTDTQYF
TRBJ2-2 | NA | TRBD1 | TRBV30 | TGTGCCTGGTCGACAGGGAAAAAAGCCGGGGAGCTGTTTTTT | CAWSTGKKAGELFF
TRBJ1-6 | NA | NA | TRBV9 | TGTGCCAGCAGCTCGATGGGCGATAATTCACCCCCCCACTTT | CASSSMGDNSPPHF
TRBJ1-1 | NA | TRBD1 | TRBV6-1 | TGTGCCAGTGGTCGGACAGGGACCATGAACACTGAAGCTTTCTTT | CASGRTGTMNTEAFF
TRBJ2-7 | few | TRBD1 | TRBV18 | TGTGCCAGCTCACCGGCTCGACAGGGACGAGGCTACGAGCAGTACTTC | CASSPARQGRGYEQYF
TRBJ1-1 | NA | NA | TRBV11-3 | TGTGCCAGCAGCTTAAGGGGAGGGACCAGGGGAAACACTGAAGCTTTCTTT | CASSLRGGTRGNTEAFF
TRBJ2-7 | NA | TRBD2 | TRBV30 | TGTGCCTGGAGCCCAATGGGCGGGAGGCAGTACTTC | CAWSPMGGRQYF
TRBJ2-7 | NA | NA | TRBV14 | TGTGCCAGCAGCCAAGAGCGAACAGGAGGGGAGCAGTACTTC | CASSQERTGGEQYF
TRBJ1-5 | NA | NA | TRBV5-5 | TGTGCCAGCAGCTACAGGGCGGATCAGCCCCAGCATTTT | CASSYRADQPQHF
TRBJ2-1 | NA | TRBD1 | TRBV11-1 | TGTGCCAGCAGCTTTAGGGGACAGGGGTCCAATGAGCAGTTCTTC | CASSFRGQGSNEQFF
TRBJ2-5 | few | TRBD2 | TRBV7-2 | TGTGCCAGCAGGATAGCGGGGGGAGAGACCCAGTACTTC | CASRIAGGETQYF
TRBJ2-2 | NA | NA | TRBV19 | TGTGCCAGTAACGATGCGGAAGCCGGGGAGCTGTTTTTT | CASNDAEAGELFF
TRBJ2-1 | NA | NA | TRBV14 | TGTGCCAGCAGCCAACCCCGGGACAAAAACAATGAGCAGTTCTTC | CASSQPRDKNNEQFF
TRBJ2-7 | NA | TRBD1 | TRBV7-7 | TGTGCCAGCAGCCCGCGGACAGGGGGGGGGAGGGATACCTACGAGCAGTACTTC | CASSPRTGGGRDTYEQYF
TRBJ1-2 | few | TRBD1 | TRBV6-5 | TGTGCCAGCAGCCGGGACAGGGCAGCTAACTATGGCTACACCTTC | CASSRDRAANYGYTF
TRBJ2-2 | NA | NA | TRBV9 | TGTGCCAGCAGCGTAGTTACAGGCAACCCCAACACCGGGGAGCTGTTTTTT | CASSVVTGNPNTGELFF
TRBJ2-7 | NA | NA | TRBV11-2 | TGTGCCAGCAGCTTATGGCAGGGGAACTACGAGCAGTACTTC | CASSLWQGNYEQYF
TRBJ1-2 | NA | NA | TRBV30 | TGTGCCTGGATGGGGGCGCCCCGTGGCTACACCTTC | CAWMGAPRGYTF
TRBJ2-1 | NA | NA | TRBV5-1 | TGCGCCAGCAGCTTGGATCATGGGGCGGCCGGTGATGAGCAGTTCTTC | CASSLDHGAAGDEQFF
TRBJ1-2 | NA | NA | TRBV14 | TGTGCCAGCAGCCAAGAACTTGACTATGGCTACACCTTC | CASSQELDYGYTF
TRBJ2-1 | NA | NA | TRBV15 | TGTGCCACCAGGGAAACTAGCACCACCTCACAAAATTACAATGAGCAGTTCTTC | CATRETSTTSQNYNEQFF
TRBJ1-1 | NA | TRBD1 | TRBV18 | TGTGCCAGCTCACCAAGCAGGGGGCAAATGGGTACTGAAGCTTTCTTT | CASSPSRGQMGTEAFF
TRBJ2-7 | NA | TRBD2 | TRBV28 | TGTGCCAGCAGTTCAGCGGGAGTGGCCCTCTACGAGCAGTACTTC | CASSSAGVALYEQYF
TRBJ2-5 | NA | TRBD1 | TRBV29-1 | TGCAGCGTTAAGAGGACAGGGCAACGAGAGACCCAGTACTTC | CSVKRTGQRETQYF
TRBJ2-5 | once | NA | TRBV19 | TGTGCCAGTAGTATCGGTTCCCCAGGGGTTTCAGAGACCCAGTACTTC | CASSIGSPGVSETQYF
TRBJ1-4 | NA | TRBD1 | TRBV4-2 | TGTGCCAGCAGCCAAGTAGGACAGGGAGTTGAAAAACTGTTTTTT | CASSQVGQGVEKLFF
TRBJ2-5 | NA | NA | TRBV7-2 | TGTGCCAGCAGTTACAGTTGGAATCAAGAGACCCAGTACTTC | CASSYSWNQETQYF
TRBJ1-2 | NA | TRBD1 | TRBV5-8 | TGTGCCAGCAGCTCCCTGCAATCGGGACAGGGTATCATCTATGGCTACACCTTC | CASSSLQSGQGIIYGYTF
TRBJ2-5 | NA | NA | TRBV18 | TGTGCCAGCTCACCAGGCAGTCAGTCCCAAGAGACCCAGTACTTC | CASSPGSQSQETQYF
TRBJ1-1 | NA | TRBD1 | TRBV19 | TGTGCCAGCTCAAAAGGTCAGGGGGTCACTGAAGCTTTCTTT | CASSKGQGVTEAFF
TRBJ1-5 | NA | NA | TRBV7-9 | TGTGCCAGCAGTCAGGATGGCAATCAGCCCCAGCATTTT | CASSQDGNQPQHF
TRBJ2-6 | NA | TRBD2 | TRBV19 | TGTGCCAGTTCGGGACTAGCGGGTAAATCTGGGGCCAACGTCCTGACTTTC | CASSGLAGKSGANVLTF
TRBJ1-3 | NA | TRBD1 | TRBV6-5 | TGTGCCAGCAGTGGATTGACAGGGGCTGGAAACACCATATATTTT | CASSGLTGAGNTIYF
TRBJ2-3 | NA | TRBD1 | TRBV19 | TGTGCCAGTAGTGTGACAGGGGGAGATACGCAGTATTTT | CASSVTGGDTQYF
TRBJ1-1 | NA | TRBD1 | TRBV5-1 | TGCGCCAGCAGCTTGGGGGACAGGGGCCTTGAAGCTTTCTTT | CASSLGDRGLEAFF
TRBJ1-1 | NA | TRBD1 | TRBV14 | TGTGCCAGCAGCCCCGACAGGGGCCATAGTGAAGCTTTCTTT | CASSPDRGHSEAFF
TRBJ2-1 | NA | NA | TRBV19 | TGTGCCAGTAGTACCCCGGACAGATTTCGTACTAGCGCTGCTACCTACAATGAGCAGTTCTTC | CASSTPDRFRTSAATYNEQFF
TRBJ2-7 | NA | NA | TRBV27 | TGTGCCAGCAGAGACCCAACGGGAAACTTCTACGAGCAGTACTTC | CASRDPTGNFYEQYF
TRBJ2-5 | NA | NA | TRBV6-5 | TGTGCCAGCAGTTATTCAGGTCGGGATGAGACCCAGTACTTC | CASSYSGRDETQYF
TRBJ2-1 | NA | NA | TRBV20-1 | TGCAGTGCTAGCAGGAATGAGCAGTTCTTC | CSASRNEQFF
TRBJ2-3 | NA | TRBD2 | TRBV5-1 | TGCGCCAGCAGTGGGCGGTCGGGGGTGAGCGGGAGGACAGATACGCAGTATTTT | CASSGRSGVSGRTDTQYF
TRBJ2-3 | NA | NA | TRBV20-1 | TGCAGTGCAAGAGAACAGGCGTTGCAGTATTTT | CSAREQALQYF